One sample yielded the 18 T cell receptor beta chains listed below, sequenced in a study of blood T cells in healthy people across ages. Sample-barcoded 5' priming and a J-beta primer mix drove a second PCR of about 6 to 12 cycles. In TCRdb, the 5' RACE reads were re-called with MiXCR into one record per CDR3 protein. This table has more than 550,000 distinct CDR3 sequences, roughly 20% appearing once. Sequenced: blood. The origin of the receptors is a man in his 70s in good health.

This clonotype has a count of ten or more. V and J are TRBV24-1 and TRBJ2-5; no clear D gene. Trimming left V 4 bases short and J 3 bases short, with 8 bases between. The CDR3 contains 13 residues. Germline CDR1 is KGHDR and CDR2 is SFDVKD. The CDR3 sequence is CATSDPNEETQYF. As DNA, the CDR3 is TGTGCCACCAGTGACCCCAACGAAGAGACCCAGTACTTC.

Many counts were recorded for this clonotype. J is TRBJ2-3 and V is TRBV12-3 or TRBV12-4, with 11 bases fitting TRBD2. Losses at the gene ends were 8 bases for V and 0 bases for J; bases not matched to a gene: 7. The CDR3 extends over 16 amino acids. CDR3 in amino acids: CASSPWTSGSTDTQYF. CDR3 sequence (DNA): TGTGCCAGCTCACCGTGGACTAGCGGGAGCACAGATACGCAGTATTTT.

Only a few counts were recorded for this clonotype. The genes are TRBV3-1 and TRBJ1-6, with 8 positions matching TRBD1. With V trimmed by 1 base and J by 6 bases, 5 bases remained unmatched. CDR1 is LGHDT, CDR2 YNNKEL, per germline (reference sequence). The CDR3 is 16 amino acids. CDR3 nucleotides: TGTGCCAGCAGCCAAGGCGGACAGGGAATTAATTCACCCCTCCACTTT. This gives the protein CASSQGGQGINSPLHF.

This clonotype has ten or more counts. The chain recombines TRBV29-1 with TRBJ1-4, with 8 bases that match TRBD1. CDR3 size: 13 residues. Per the germline V gene, CDR1 is SQVTM and CDR2 is ANQGSEA. V lost 7 bases to trimming and J lost 7 bases; unmatched junction nucleotides: 8. In nucleotides, the CDR3 is TGCAGCGCAGAGACAGGGGCGCGTGAAAAACTGTTTTTT. This codes for CSAETGAREKLFF.

This rearrangement joins TRBV7-9 to TRBJ1-3; D is undetermined. Trimming cost V 1 base and J 4 bases, with 5 bases left between them. The CDR3 length is 13 residues. The V gene's germline CDR1 is SEHNR and CDR2 FQNEAQ (reference sequence). The CDR3 nucleotides read TGTGCCAGCAGCTTAGTCGGAGGAAACACCATATATTTT. Encoded protein: CASSLVGGNTIYF.

The chain combines TRBV3-1 with TRBJ2-5; maybe TRBD2 (5 bases). The CDR3 is 12 amino acids. V lost 1 base, J lost 6 bases, and 6 bases lay in between. Germline CDR1 and CDR2: LGHDT and YNNKEL (reference sequence). In DNA, the CDR3 is TGTGCCAGCAGCCAAGGGGAGCAGACCCAGTACTTC. This sequence encodes CASSQGEQTQYF.

This clonotype was counted at least ten times. The chain carries TRBV11-2 and TRBJ2-4; 8 bases align to TRBD1. The germline gives CDR1 SGHAT, CDR2 FQNNGV. The CDR3 extends over 15 amino acids. The V and J ends lost 5 bases and 1 base, in that order; junction bases with no gene match: 4. In nucleotides, the CDR3 is TGTGCCAGCAGCCCAGGGGGCTCGGCCAAAAACATTCAGTACTTC. Its translation: CASSPGGSAKNIQYF.

J is TRBJ2-6 and V is TRBV27, with D uncertain. This CDR3 is built from 15 residues. The V gene's germline CDR1 is MNHEY and CDR2 SMNVEV (reference sequence). The V end lost 2 bases, the J end lost 0 bases, and 5 bases lay between the germline ends. CDR3 DNA: TGTGCCAGCAGTTTAATGGCCTCTGGGGCCAACGTCCTGACTTTC. This codes for CASSLMASGANVLTF.

This rearrangement joins TRBV20-1 to TRBJ2-1; no clear D. V lost 0 bases, J lost 10 bases, and 13 bases lay in between. There are 13 residues in the CDR3. CDR1 is DFQATT and CDR2 is SNEGSKA in the germline V gene (reference sequence). CDR3 sequence reads: CSARDRSLGEQFF. The DNA for the CDR3 is TGCAGTGCTAGAGATAGGAGCCTCGGAGAGCAGTTCTTC.

The sample holds a few counts of this clonotype. The chain joins TRBV7-2 to TRBJ2-1; the D gene is possibly TRBD2 (5 bases). Trimming shortened V by 5 bases and J by 5 bases, and 13 bases separated the two germline ends. The CDR3 extends over 14 amino acids. The V gene's germline CDR1 is SGHTA and CDR2 FQGNSA. As DNA, the CDR3 is TGTGCCAGCAGCATCCCGGGAAAAAACAATGAGCAGTTCTTC. This codes for CASSIPGKNNEQFF.

The chain is built from TRBV29-1 and TRBJ2-7, with D perhaps matching TRBD1 or TRBD2 (7 bases each). Trimming took 6 bases from V and 4 from J, leaving 13 bases between them. The CDR3 has 12 amino acids. Germline V lookup: CDR1 SQVTM, CDR2 ANQGSEA. In DNA form, the CDR3 reads TGCAGCGTGGTTCAGGGGGGGTACGAGCAGTACTTC. It codes for CSVVQGGYEQYF.

Remarks on this clonotype: The junction departs from germline at one end; a sequencing error may be responsible. This sequence joins TRBV5-1 and TRBJ1-3; D is unclear. Germline V gene sequence: CDR1 SGHRS, CDR2 YFSETQ. The CDR3 runs 15 residues. The CDR3 sequence is CASRNDRGSRNTIYF. The CDR3 DNA is TGCGCCAGCAGAAACGACCGCGGCTCTAGAAACACCATATATTTT.

The chain couples TRBV6-5 to TRBJ2-1; TRBD2 might be the D (5 bases). The CDR3 covers 15 residues. Trimming shortened V by 7 bases and J by 2 bases, and 15 bases separated the two germline ends. CDR1 is MNHEY, CDR2 SVGAGI, per germline. Written as DNA, the CDR3 is TGTGCCAGCACCCGAGCGGAAACTGCCTACAATGAGCAGTTCTTC. This encodes CASTRAETAYNEQFF.

This chain uses TRBV20-1 with TRBJ1-5; D call uncertain. CDR1 is DFQATT and CDR2 is SNEGSKA in the germline V gene (reference sequence). Trimming took off 1 base at V and 0 bases at J, with 7 bases between the two ends. The CDR3 extends over 14 amino acids. The CDR3: CSARVDGSNQPQHF. CDR3 nucleotide sequence: TGCAGTGCTAGAGTGGACGGTAGCAATCAGCCCCAGCATTTT.

CDR3 nucleotide sequence: TGTGCCAGCAGTTTCGGTTATGCTTCACCCCTCCACTTT. Encoded protein: CASSFGYASPLHF. The gene calls are TRBV27 and TRBJ1-6; no reliable D call. With 3 bases removed from V and 9 bases from J, the gap between germline ends came to 9 bases. The V gene's germline CDR1 is MNHEY and CDR2 SMNVEV (reference sequence). The CDR3 totals 13 residues.

J is TRBJ2-5 and V is TRBV15; D not certain. This CDR3 contains 14 residues. Germline V CDR1 and CDR2: LNHNV, YYDKDF (reference sequence). Trimming stripped 8 bases from V and 2 bases from J, with 15 bases between. Here the CDR3 reads CATAPERRQETQYF. CDR3 nucleotide sequence: TGTGCCACCGCTCCGGAACGGCGGCAAGAGACCCAGTACTTC.

The genes are TRBV6-2 or TRBV6-3 and TRBJ2-3; TRBD2 matches 9 bases. The CDR3 has 16 amino acids. In germline, CDR1 is MNHEY, CDR2 SVGEGT. J gave up 1 base and V 8 bases, and 10 bases lay outside the gene matches. The CDR3 DNA reads TGTGCCAGCTTCGACTCAAAGCGGGGGGGCACAGATACGCAGTATTTT. Protein: CASFDSKRGGTDTQYF.

The rearrangement uses TRBV20-1 and TRBJ2-5, with unresolved D. Per germline, CDR1 DFQATT and CDR2 SNEGSKA (reference sequence). This CDR3 has 12 amino acids. The V and J ends lost 4 bases and 5 bases respectively, with 11 bases between them. The CDR3 DNA sequence: TGCAGTGCTATGATAGGGATCGAGACCCAGTACTTC. Protein: CSAMIGIETQYF.